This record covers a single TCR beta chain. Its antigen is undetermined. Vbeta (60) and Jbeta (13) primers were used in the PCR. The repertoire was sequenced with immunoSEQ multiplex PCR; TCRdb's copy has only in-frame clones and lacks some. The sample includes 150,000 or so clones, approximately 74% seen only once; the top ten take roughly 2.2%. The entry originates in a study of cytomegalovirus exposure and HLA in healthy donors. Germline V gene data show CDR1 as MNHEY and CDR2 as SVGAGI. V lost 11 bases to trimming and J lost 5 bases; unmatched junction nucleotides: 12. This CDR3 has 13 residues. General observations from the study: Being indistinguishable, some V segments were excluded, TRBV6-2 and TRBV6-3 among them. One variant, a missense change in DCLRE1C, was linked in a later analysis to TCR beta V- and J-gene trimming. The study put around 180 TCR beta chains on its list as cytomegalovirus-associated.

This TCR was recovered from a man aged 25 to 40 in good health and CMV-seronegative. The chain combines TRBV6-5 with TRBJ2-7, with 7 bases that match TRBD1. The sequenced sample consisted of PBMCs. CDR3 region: CASEERGQHEQYF. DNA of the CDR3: TGTGCCTCGGAGGAAAGGGGGCAGCACGAGCAGTACTTC.